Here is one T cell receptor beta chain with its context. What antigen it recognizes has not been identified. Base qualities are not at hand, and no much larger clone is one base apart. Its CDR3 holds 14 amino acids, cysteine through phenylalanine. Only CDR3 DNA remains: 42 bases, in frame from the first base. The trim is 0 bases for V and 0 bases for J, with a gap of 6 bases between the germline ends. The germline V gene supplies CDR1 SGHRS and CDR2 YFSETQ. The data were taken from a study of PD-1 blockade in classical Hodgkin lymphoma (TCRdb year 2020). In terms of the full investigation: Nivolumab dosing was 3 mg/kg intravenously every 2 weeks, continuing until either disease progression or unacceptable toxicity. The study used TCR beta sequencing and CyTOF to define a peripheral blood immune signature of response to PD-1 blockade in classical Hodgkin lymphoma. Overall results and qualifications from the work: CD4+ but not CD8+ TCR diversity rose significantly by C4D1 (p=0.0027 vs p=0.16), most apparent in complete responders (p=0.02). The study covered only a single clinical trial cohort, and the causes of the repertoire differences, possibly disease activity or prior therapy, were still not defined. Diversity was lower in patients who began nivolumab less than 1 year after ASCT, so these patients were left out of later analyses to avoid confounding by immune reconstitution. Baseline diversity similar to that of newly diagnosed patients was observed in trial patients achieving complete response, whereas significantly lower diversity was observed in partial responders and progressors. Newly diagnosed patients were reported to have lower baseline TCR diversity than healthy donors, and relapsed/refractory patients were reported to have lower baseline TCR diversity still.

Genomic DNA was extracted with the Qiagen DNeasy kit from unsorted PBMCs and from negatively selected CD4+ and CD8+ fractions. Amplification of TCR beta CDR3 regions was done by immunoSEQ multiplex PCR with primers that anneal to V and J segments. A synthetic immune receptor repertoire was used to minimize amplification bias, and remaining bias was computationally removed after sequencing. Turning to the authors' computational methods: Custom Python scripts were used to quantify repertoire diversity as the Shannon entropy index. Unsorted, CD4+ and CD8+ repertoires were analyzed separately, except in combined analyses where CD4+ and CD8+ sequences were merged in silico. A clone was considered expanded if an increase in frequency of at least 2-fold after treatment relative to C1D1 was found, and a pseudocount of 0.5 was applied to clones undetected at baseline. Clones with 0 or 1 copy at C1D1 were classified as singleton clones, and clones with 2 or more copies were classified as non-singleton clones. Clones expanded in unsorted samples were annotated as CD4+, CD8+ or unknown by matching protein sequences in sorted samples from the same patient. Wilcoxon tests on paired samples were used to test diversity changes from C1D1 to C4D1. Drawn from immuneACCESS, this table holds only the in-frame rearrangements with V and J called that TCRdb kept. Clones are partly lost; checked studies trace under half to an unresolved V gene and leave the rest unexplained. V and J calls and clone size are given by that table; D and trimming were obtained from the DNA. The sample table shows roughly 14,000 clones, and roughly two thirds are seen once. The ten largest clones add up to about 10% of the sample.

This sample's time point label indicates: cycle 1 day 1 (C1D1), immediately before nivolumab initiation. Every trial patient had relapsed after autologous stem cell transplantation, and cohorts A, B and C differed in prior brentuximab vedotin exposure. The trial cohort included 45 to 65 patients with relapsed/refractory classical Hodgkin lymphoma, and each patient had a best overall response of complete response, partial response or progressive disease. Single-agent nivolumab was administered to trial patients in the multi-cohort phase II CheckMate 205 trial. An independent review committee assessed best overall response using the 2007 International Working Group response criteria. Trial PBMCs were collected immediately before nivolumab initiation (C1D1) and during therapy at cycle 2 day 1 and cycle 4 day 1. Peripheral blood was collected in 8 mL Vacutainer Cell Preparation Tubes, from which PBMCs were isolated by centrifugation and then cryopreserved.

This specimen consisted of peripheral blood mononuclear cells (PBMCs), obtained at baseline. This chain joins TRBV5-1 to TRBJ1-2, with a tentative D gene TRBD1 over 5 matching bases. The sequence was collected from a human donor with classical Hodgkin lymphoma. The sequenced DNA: TGCGCCAGCAGCTTGGGACAGTCTAACTATGGCTACACCTTC. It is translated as CASSLGQSNYGYTF.